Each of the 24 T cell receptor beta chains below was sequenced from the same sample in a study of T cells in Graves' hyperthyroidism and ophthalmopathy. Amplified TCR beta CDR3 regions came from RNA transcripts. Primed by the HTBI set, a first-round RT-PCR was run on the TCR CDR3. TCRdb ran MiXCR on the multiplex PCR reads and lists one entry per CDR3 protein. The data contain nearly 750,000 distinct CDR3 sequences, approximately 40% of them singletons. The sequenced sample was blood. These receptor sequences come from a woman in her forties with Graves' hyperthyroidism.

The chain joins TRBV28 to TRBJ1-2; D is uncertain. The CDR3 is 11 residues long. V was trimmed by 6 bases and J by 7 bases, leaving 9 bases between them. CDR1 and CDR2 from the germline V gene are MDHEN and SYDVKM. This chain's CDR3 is CASSSWGGYTF. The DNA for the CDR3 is TGTGCCAGCAGCAGCTGGGGTGGCTACACCTTC.

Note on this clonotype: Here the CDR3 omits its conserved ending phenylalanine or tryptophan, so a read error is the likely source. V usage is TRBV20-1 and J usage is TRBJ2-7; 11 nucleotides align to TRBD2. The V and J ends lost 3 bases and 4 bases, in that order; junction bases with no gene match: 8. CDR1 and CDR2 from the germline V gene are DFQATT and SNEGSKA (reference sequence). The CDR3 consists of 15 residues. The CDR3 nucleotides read TGCAGTGCTAGGGGTAGCGGGAGGGCCGGGTACGAGCAGTACTGC. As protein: CSARGSGRAGYEQYC.

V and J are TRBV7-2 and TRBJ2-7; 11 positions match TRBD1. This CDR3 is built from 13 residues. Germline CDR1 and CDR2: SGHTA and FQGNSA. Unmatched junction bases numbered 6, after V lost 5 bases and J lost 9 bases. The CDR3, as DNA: TGTGCCAGCAGCCGGACAGGGGGCGCAGGGCAGTACTTC. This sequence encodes CASSRTGGAGQYF.

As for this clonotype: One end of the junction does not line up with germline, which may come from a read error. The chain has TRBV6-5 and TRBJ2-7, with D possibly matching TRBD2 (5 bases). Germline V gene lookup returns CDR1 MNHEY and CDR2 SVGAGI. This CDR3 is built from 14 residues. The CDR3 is CASSYSWIIGEQSF. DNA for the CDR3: TGTGCCAGCAGTTACTCTTGGATCATTGGGGAGCAGTCCTTC.

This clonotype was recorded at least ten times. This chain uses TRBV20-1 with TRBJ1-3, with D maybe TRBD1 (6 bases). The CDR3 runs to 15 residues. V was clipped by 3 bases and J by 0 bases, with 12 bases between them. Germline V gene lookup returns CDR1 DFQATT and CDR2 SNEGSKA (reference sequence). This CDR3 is CSASPRGHSGNTIYF. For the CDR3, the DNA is TGCAGTGCTAGTCCCAGGGGACACTCTGGAAACACCATATATTTT.

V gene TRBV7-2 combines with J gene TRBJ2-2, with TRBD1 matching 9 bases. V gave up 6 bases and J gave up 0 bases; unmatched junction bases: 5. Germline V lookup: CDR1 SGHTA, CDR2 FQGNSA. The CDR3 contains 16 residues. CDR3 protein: CASSKTGGSNTGELFF. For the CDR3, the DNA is TGTGCCAGCAGTAAAACAGGGGGCTCGAACACCGGGGAGCTGTTTTTT.

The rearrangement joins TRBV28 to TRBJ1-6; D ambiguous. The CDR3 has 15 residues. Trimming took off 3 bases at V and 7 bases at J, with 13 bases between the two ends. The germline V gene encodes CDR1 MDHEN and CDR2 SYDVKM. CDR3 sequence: CASSFGGYANSPLHF. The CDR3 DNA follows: TGTGCCAGCAGTTTCGGAGGATACGCCAATTCACCCCTCCACTTT. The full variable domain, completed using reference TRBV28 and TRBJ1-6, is DVKVTQSSRYLVKRTGEKVFLECVQDMDHENMFWYRQDPGLGLRLIYFSYDVKMKEKGDIPEGYSVSREKKERFSLILESASTNQTSMYLCASSFGGYANSPLHFGNGTRLTVT.

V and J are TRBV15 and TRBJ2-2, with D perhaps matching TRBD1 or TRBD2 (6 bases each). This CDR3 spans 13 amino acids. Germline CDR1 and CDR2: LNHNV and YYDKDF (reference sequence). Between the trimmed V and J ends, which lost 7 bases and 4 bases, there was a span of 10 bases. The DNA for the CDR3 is TGTGCCACCACGGGGGCCGGCACCGGGGAGCTGTTTTTT. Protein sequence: CATTGAGTGELFF.

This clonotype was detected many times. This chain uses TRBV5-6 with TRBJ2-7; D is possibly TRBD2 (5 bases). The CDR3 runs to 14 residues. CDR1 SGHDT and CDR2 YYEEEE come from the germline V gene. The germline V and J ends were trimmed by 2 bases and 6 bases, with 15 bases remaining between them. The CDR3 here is CASSFSVGALEQYF. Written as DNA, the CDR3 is TGTGCCAGCAGCTTTAGCGTCGGAGCTCTCGAGCAGTACTTC.

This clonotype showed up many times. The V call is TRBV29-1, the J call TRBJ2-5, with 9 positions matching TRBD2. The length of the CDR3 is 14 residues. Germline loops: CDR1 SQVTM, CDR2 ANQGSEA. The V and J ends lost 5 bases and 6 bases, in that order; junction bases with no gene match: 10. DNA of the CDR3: TGCAGCGTTTTCCGGGGCGGGAGGGCAAAGACCCAGTACTTC. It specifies CSVFRGGRAKTQYF. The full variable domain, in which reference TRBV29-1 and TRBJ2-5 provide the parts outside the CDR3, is SAVISQKPSRDICQRGTSLTIQCQVDSQVTMMFWYRQQPGQSLTLIATANQGSEATYESGFVIDKFPISRPNLTFSTLTVSNMSPEDSSIYLCSVFRGGRAKTQYFGPGTRLLVL.

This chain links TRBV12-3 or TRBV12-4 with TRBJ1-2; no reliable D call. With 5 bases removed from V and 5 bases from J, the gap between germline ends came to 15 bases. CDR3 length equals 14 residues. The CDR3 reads CASSPPPGPYGYTF. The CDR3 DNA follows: TGTGCCAGCAGTCCTCCGCCCGGCCCTTATGGCTACACCTTC.

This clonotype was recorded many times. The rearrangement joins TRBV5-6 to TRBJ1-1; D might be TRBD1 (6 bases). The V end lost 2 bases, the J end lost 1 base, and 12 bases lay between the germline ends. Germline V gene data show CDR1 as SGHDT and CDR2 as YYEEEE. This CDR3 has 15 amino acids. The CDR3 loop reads CASSFEGDENTEAFF. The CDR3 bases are TGTGCCAGCAGCTTCGAGGGGGACGAGAACACTGAAGCTTTCTTT.

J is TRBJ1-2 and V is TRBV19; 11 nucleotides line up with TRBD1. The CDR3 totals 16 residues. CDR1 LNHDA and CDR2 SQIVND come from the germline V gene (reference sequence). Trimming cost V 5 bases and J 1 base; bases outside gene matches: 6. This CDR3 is CASSAWDRGDNYGYTF. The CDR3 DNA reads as TGTGCCAGTAGTGCTTGGGACAGGGGGGATAACTATGGCTACACCTTC.

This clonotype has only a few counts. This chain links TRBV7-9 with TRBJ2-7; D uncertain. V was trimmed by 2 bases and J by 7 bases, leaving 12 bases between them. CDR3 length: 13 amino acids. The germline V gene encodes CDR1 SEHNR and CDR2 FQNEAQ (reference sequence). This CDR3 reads CASSLTPAREQYF. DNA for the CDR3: TGTGCCAGCAGCTTAACCCCAGCCAGGGAGCAGTACTTC.

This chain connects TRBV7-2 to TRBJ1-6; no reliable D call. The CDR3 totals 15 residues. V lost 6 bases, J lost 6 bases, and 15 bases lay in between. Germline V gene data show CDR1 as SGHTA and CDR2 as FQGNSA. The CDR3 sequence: CASSLRAGSNSPLHF. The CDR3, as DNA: TGTGCCAGCAGTTTAAGGGCAGGCAGTAATTCACCCCTCCACTTT.

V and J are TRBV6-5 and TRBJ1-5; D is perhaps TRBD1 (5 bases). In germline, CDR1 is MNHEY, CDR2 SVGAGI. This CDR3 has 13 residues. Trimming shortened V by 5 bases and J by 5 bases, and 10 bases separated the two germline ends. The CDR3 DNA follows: TGTGCCAGCAGTCAGACAGTAGATCAGCCCCAGCATTTT. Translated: CASSQTVDQPQHF.

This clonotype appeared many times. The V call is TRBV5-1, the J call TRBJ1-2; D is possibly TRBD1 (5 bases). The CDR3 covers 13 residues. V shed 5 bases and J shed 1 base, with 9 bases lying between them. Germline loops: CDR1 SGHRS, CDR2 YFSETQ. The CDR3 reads CASRPDSNYGYTF. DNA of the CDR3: TGCGCCAGCAGACCAGACAGTAACTATGGCTACACCTTC.

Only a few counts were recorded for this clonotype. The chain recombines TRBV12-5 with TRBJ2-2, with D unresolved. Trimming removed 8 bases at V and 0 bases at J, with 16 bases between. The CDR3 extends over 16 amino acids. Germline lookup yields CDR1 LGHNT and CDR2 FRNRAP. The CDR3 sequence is CASHRSLIANTGELFF. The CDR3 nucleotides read TGTGCTAGTCATCGCAGCCTAATAGCGAACACCGGGGAGCTGTTTTTT.

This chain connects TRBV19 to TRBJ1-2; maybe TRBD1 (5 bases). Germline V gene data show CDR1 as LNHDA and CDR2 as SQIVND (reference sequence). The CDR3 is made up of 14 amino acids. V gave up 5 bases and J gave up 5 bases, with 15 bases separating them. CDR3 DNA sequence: TGTGCCAGTAGTCCCCTGGGGACCCTTTATGGCTACACCTTC. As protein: CASSPLGTLYGYTF.

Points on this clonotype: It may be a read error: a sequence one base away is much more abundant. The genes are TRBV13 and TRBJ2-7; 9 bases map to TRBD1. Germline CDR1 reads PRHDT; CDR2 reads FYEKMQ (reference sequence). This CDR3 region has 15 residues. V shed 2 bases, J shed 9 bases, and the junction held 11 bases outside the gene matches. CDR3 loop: CASSLLVQGARGQYF. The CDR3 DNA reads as TGTGCCAGCAGCTTACTTGTACAGGGGGCTAGGGGGCAGTACTTC.

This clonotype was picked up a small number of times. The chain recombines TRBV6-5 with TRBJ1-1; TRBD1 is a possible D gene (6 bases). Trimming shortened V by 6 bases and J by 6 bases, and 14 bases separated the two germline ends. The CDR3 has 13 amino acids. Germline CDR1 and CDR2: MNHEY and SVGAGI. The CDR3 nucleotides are TGTGCCAGCAGCCACGGACAGTTTCCTGAAGCTTTCTTT. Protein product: CASSHGQFPEAFF.

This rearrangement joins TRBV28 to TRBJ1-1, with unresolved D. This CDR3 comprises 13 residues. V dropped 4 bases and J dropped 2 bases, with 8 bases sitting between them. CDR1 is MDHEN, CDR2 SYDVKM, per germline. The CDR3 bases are TGTGCCAGCAGTTATACTTATAACACTGAAGCTTTCTTT. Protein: CASSYTYNTEAFF. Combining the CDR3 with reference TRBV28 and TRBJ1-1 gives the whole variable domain DVKVTQSSRYLVKRTGEKVFLECVQDMDHENMFWYRQDPGLGLRLIYFSYDVKMKEKGDIPEGYSVSREKKERFSLILESASTNQTSMYLCASSYTYNTEAFFGQGTRLTVV.

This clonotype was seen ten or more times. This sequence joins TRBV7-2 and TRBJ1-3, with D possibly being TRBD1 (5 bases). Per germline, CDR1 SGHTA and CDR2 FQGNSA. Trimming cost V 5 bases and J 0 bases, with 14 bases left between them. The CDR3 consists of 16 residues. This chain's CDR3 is CASSLRARDSGNTIYF. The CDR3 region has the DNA TGTGCCAGCAGCCTTAGGGCCAGGGACTCTGGAAACACCATATATTTT.

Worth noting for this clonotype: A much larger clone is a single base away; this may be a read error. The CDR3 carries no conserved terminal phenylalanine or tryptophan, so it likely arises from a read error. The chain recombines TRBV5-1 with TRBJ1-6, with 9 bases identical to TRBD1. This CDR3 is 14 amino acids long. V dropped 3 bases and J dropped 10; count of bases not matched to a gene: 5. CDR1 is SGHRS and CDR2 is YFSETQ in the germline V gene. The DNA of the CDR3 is TGCGCCAGCAGCTCCTTGACAGGGGGATCACCCCTCCACCTT. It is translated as CASSSLTGGSPLHL.